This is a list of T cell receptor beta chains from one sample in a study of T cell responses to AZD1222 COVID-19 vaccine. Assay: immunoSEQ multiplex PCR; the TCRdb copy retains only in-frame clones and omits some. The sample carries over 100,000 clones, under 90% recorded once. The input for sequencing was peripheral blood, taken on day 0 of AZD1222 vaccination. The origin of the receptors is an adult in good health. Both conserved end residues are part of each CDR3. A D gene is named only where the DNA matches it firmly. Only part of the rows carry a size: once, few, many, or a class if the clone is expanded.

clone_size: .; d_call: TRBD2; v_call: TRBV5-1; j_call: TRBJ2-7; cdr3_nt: TGCGCCAGCAGTTTAGGGACTAGTAGTTCCTACGAGCAGTACTTC; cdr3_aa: CASSLGTSSSYEQYF
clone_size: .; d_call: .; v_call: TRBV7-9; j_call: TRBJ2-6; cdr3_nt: TGTGCCAGCACCCCCCCCCTCGGGCAGGGCCCCTCTGGGGCCAACGTCCTGACTTTC; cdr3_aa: CASTPPLGQGPSGANVLTF
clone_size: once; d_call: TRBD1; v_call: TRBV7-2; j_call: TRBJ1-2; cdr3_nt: TGTGCCAGCAGCTCTGATACCGGGACAGGTTCTGGCTACACCTTC; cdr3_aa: CASSSDTGTGSGYTF
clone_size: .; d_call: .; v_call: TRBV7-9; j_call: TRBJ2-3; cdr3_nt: TGTGCCAGCAGCCCAGACAGTATCACAGATACGCAGTATTTT; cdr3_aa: CASSPDSITDTQYF
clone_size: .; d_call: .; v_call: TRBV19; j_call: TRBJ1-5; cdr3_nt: TGTGCCAGTAGTGAACGGGGCAGGGCGTCCCAGCATTTT; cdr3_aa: CASSERGRASQHF
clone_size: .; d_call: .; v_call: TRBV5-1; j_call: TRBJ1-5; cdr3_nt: TGCGCCAGCCGCGGGGAATTCAGTCAGCCCCAGCATTTT; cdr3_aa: CASRGEFSQPQHF
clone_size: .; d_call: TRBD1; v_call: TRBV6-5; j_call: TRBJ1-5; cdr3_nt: TGTGGCCTGGGGGACAGGGAGCGGAGTCAGCCCCAGCATTTT; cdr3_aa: CGLGDRERSQPQHF
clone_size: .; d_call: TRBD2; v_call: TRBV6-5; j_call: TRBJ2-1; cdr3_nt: TGTGCCAGTTCGGGAGGAGGTTTTTACAATGAGCAGTTCTTC; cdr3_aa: CASSGGGFYNEQFF
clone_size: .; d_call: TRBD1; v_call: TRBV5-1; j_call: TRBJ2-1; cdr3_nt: TGCGCCAGCAGAACCCCAGGGGGCGGTGAGCAGTTCTTC; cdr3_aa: CASRTPGGGEQFF
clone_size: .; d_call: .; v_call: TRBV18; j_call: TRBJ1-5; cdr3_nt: TGTGCCAGCTCACGACGACGGGACTTAGAAGGGCCCCAGCATTTT; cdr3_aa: CASSRRRDLEGPQHF
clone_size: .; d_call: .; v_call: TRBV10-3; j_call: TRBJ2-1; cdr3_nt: TGTGCCATCAGGGCAGGGGTAGGGGAGCAGTTCTTC; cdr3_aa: CAIRAGVGEQFF
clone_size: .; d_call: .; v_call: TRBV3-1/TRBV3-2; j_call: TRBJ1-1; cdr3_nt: TGTGCCAGCAGCCAATCGAGGGGACGGGGTGAAGCTTTCTTT; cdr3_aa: CASSQSRGRGEAFF
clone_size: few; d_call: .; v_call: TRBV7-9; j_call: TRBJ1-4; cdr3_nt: TGTGCCAGCAGCCCTCAGGGGACGAGCGAAAAACTGTTTTTT; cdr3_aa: CASSPQGTSEKLFF
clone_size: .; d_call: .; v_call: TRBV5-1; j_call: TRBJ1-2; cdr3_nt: TGCGCCAGCAGCTTGGCAGGTCGTTCGGAGGACTGGCTCCTCCTGAACTATGGCTACACCTTC; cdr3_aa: CASSLAGRSEDWLLLNYGYTF
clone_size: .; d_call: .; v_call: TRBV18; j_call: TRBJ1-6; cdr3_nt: TGTGCCAGCTCACCAGCGGGGGGCGAATCACCCCTCCACTTT; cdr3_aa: CASSPAGGESPLHF
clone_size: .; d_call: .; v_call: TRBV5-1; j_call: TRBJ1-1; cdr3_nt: TGCGCCAGCAGCTTGGATTTTGGCTTGGAGGGCACTGAAGCTTTCTTT; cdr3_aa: CASSLDFGLEGTEAFF
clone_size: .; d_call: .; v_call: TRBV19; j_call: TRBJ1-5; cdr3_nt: TGTGCCAGTAGTAATTTTATCGGGGTCAATCAGCCCCAGCATTTT; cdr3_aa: CASSNFIGVNQPQHF
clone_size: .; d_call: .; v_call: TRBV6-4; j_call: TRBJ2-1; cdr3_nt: TGTGCCAGCAGCTACCGGGACAACAATGAGCAGTTCTTC; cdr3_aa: CASSYRDNNEQFF
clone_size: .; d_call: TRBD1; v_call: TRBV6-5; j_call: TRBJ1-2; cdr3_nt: TGTGCCAGCAGTTACTGGGGGACAGGGGATGATGGCTACACCTTC; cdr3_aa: CASSYWGTGDDGYTF
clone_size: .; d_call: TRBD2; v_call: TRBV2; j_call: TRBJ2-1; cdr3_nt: TGTGCCAGCGGAAGGGGACTAGCGGGGGGGACCACCTTGTTGGATGAGCAGTTCTTC; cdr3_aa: CASGRGLAGGTTLLDEQFF
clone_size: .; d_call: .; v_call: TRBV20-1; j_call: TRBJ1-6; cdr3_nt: TGCAGTGCTAGTAGCGCGCCAGCTTATAATTCACCCCTCCACTTT; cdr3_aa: CSASSAPAYNSPLHF
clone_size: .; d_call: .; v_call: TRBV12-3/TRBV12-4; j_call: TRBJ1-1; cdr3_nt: TGTGCCAGCAGTTTAAACCCCTCCGCGGGTGGCTTT; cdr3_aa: CASSLNPSAGGF
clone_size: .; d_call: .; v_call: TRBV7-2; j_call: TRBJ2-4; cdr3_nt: TGTGCCAGCAGCCCCCCGGGCGGCAAAAACATTCAGTACTTC; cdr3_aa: CASSPPGGKNIQYF
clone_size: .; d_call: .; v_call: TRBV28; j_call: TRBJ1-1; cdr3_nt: TGTGCCAGCAGGAATGGGGGCAGGGGCGCCAACACTGAAGCTTTCTTT; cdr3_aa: CASRNGGRGANTEAFF
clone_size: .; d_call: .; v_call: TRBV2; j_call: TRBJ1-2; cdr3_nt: TGTGCCAGCGGGGACCTCAGGGGAAACTATGGCTACACCTTC; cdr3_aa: CASGDLRGNYGYTF
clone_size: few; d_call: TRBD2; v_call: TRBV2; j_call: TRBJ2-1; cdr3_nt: TGTGCCAGCAGCTCTCCGGGAGGAGCGGGGTACTTGCAGTTCTTC; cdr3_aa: CASSSPGGAGYLQFF
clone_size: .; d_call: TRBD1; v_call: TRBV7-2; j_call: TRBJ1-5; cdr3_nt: TGTGCCAGCAGCTTAGAGGGACAGGACAATCAGCCCCAGCATTTT; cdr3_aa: CASSLEGQDNQPQHF
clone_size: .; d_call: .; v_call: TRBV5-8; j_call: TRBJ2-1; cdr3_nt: TGTGCCAGCAGCTTGGAGGGGCGGGGAGGTGAGCAGTTCTTC; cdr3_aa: CASSLEGRGGEQFF
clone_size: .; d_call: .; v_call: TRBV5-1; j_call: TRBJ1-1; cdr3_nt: TGCGCCAGCAGCTCCGAGGGGGTATATCGAGCTTTCTTT; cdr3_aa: CASSSEGVYRAFF
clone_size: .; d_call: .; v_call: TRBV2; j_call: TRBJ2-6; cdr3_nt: TGTGCCAGCAGGAGGTTCTCTGGGGCCAACGTCCTGACTTTC; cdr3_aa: CASRRFSGANVLTF
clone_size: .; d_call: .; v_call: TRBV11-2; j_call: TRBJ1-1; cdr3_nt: TGTGCCAGCAGCTCCGTACGCGGGAGGAACACTGAAGCTTTCTTT; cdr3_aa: CASSSVRGRNTEAFF
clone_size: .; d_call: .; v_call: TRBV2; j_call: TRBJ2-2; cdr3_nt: TGTGCCAGCATAGCCGCGGGGGCCGCGAACACCGGGGAGCTGTTTTTT; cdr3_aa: CASIAAGAANTGELFF
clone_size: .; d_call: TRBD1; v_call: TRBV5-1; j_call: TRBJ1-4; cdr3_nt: TGCGCCAGCAGACGGGACAGGAATTATGAAAAACTGTTTTTT; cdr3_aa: CASRRDRNYEKLFF
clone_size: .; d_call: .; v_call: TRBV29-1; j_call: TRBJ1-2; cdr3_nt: TGCAGCGTTTCCCCCGCGACAGACCCGGGCTACACCTTC; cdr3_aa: CSVSPATDPGYTF
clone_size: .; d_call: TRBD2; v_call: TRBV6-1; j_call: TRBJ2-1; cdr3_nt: TGTGCCAGCAGCTCCCTAGCGGGGGTATACAATGAGCAGTTCTTC; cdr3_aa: CASSSLAGVYNEQFF
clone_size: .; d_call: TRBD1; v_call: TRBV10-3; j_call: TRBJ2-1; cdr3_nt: TGTGCCATCAGTGAACTGACAGGGGATCGAAATGAGCAGTTCTTC; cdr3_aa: CAISELTGDRNEQFF
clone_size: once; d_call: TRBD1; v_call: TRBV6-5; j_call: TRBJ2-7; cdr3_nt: TGTGCCAGCACCCAGGCAGGGGGCTTCGAGCAGTACTTC; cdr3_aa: CASTQAGGFEQYF
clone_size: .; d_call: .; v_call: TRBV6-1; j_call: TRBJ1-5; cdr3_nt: TGTGCCAGCAGTGAAGGGGGGGGACGTCAGCCCCAGCATTTT; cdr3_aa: CASSEGGGRQPQHF
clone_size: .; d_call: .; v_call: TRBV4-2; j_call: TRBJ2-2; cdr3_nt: TGTGCCAGCAGCCAAGAAGCATCCCCTACCGGGGAGCTGTTTTTT; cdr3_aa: CASSQEASPTGELFF
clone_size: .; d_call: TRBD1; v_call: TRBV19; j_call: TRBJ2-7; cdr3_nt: TGTGCCAGTAGTAGGGACAGGGGTCTCTCCTACGAGCAGTACTTC; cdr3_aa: CASSRDRGLSYEQYF